These 31 T cell receptor beta chains came from one sample sequenced in a study of blood T cell repertoires in COVID-19. This table comes from immunoSEQ multiplex PCR, and its TCRdb copy is limited to in-frame clones, with some not included. The table includes a few hundred thousand clones, around 81% detected once. What was sequenced was peripheral blood. The receptors stem from a human donor in a cohort sampled during active COVID-19.

J is TRBJ1-3 and V is TRBV28; D possibly corresponds to TRBD1 (6 bases). CDR1 is MDHEN and CDR2 is SYDVKM in the germline V gene. The ends were cut back, 6 bases at V and 2 bases at J, with 14 bases in the middle. This CDR3 has 15 residues. CDR3 loop: CASSLRGGAGNTIYF. For the CDR3, the DNA is TGTGCCAGCAGCTTACGAGGGGGGGCTGGAAACACCATATATTTT.

The gene calls are TRBV5-4 and TRBJ2-6; 7 bases are a match to TRBD1. This CDR3 has 13 amino acids. Germline CDR1 and CDR2: SGHNT and YYREEE (reference sequence). With V trimmed by 2 bases and J by 8 bases, 1 base remained unmatched. The CDR3 is CASSLQGSNVLTF. The CDR3 bases are TGTGCCAGCAGCTTACAGGGGTCCAACGTCCTGACTTTC.

CDR3 nucleotide sequence: TGTGCCTGGAGTCGGGGGTGGACCAACTCTGGGGCCAACGTCCTGACTTTC. It is translated as CAWSRGWTNSGANVLTF. V gene TRBV30 combines with J gene TRBJ2-6, with D perhaps TRBD2 (6 bases). Germline V lookup: CDR1 GTSNPN, CDR2 SVGIG (reference sequence). Trimming pared 2 bases from V and 0 bases from J, leaving 14 bases between. The CDR3 is 17 amino acids.

This clone showed up many times. The chain recombines TRBV7-9 with TRBJ2-7; unclear D gene. V shed 4 bases and J shed 4 bases, with 8 bases lying between them. CDR3 length: 12 residues. Germline CDR1 is SEHNR and CDR2 is FQNEAQ (reference sequence). The CDR3 region has the DNA TGTGCCAGCAGCTCCCACGGGTACGAGCAGTACTTC. Translating it yields CASSSHGYEQYF.

The V gene is TRBV3-1 (or the pseudogene TRBV3-2), the J gene TRBJ2-5; 9 bases match TRBD1. CDR1 LGHDT and CDR2 YNNKEL come from the germline V gene (reference sequence). The CDR3 totals 16 residues. J gave up 3 bases and V 0 bases, and 5 bases lay outside the gene matches. The CDR3 region has the DNA TGTGCCAGCAGCCAAGATGGGGGGGACAGGGAAGAGACCCAGTACTTC. This encodes CASSQDGGDREETQYF.

J is TRBJ2-5 and V is TRBV18, with D perhaps matching TRBD1 (5 bases). CDR1 is KGHSH and CDR2 is LQKENI in the germline V gene. V dropped 2 bases and J dropped 2 bases, with 12 bases sitting between them. The CDR3 is 15 amino acids. The CDR3 sequence is CASSPFRAGQETQYF. CDR3 bases: TGTGCCAGCTCACCATTCCGCGCAGGGCAAGAGACCCAGTACTTC.

The rearrangement joins TRBV10-3 to TRBJ2-3; 9 bases are a match to TRBD2. The CDR3 sequence is 15 residues long. Germline V gene lookup returns CDR1 ENHRY and CDR2 SYGVKD. Trimming took 4 bases from V and 6 from J; bases not matched to a gene: 8. CDR3 protein: CAISGEGAGGDTQYF. CDR3 bases: TGTGCCATCAGTGGCGAGGGGGCGGGAGGGGATACGCAGTATTTT.

Comment on this clone: A junction boundary mismatches the germline segment, possibly from a read error. The rearrangement uses TRBV19 and TRBJ2-1; 11 bases fit TRBD2. Germline V CDR1 and CDR2: LNHDA, SQIVND (reference sequence). This CDR3 region has 15 residues. The CDR3 sequence is CASSVAGGEPNELFF. Written as DNA, the CDR3 is TGTGCCAGTAGTGTAGCGGGAGGGGAACCCAATGAGCTGTTCTTC.

This sequence joins TRBV29-1 and TRBJ2-7; D gene unclear. This CDR3 spans 14 amino acids. Germline V lookup: CDR1 SQVTM, CDR2 ANQGSEA. V lost 6 bases and J 1 base, leaving 16 bases between the germline ends. The CDR3 region has the DNA TGCAGCGTCCCTAGTGAAAGGTCATCCTACGAGCAGTACTTC. Translation: CSVPSERSSYEQYF.

This clone was recorded only once. The gene calls are TRBV6-5 and TRBJ1-5, with D possibly matching TRBD1 (6 bases). Germline CDR1 is MNHEY and CDR2 is SVGAGI. V lost 8 bases and J 0 bases, leaving 11 bases between the germline ends. There are 14 residues in the CDR3. CDR3 coding DNA: TGTGCCAGCGGACAGATTTATAGCAATCAGCCCCAGCATTTT. This translates into CASGQIYSNQPQHF.

V and J are TRBV10-3 and TRBJ2-7, with 10 positions matching TRBD2. V was pared by 3 bases and J by 5 bases, with 7 bases of the junction left unmatched. The CDR3 runs to 15 residues. Germline V CDR1 and CDR2: ENHRY, SYGVKD. The CDR3 nucleotides read TGTGCCATCAGTGATGTGAGCGGGGGGGTCGACGAGCAGTACTTC. It is translated as CAISDVSGGVDEQYF.

The CDR3 DNA reads as TGTGCCAGCAGGACAGGGGGCGAAAGCAATCAGCCCCAGCATTTT. This sequence encodes CASRTGGESNQPQHF. V gene TRBV28 combines with J gene TRBJ1-5; TRBD1 matches 10 bases. The germline V gene encodes CDR1 MDHEN and CDR2 SYDVKM. There are 15 residues in the CDR3. The ends lost 6 bases at V and 1 base at J; junction bases unmatched: 3.

J is TRBJ2-5 and V is TRBV29-1; TRBD1 matches at 7 bases. This CDR3 region has 13 residues. Trimming took 6 bases from V and 4 from J; bases not matched to a gene: 8. Germline V gene data show CDR1 as SQVTM and CDR2 as ANQGSEA. CDR3 nucleotides: TGCAGCGTCTCGACAGGGCGGCGAGAGACCCAGTACTTC. As protein: CSVSTGRRETQYF.

The J gene is TRBJ2-1, the V gene TRBV5-6; 11 bases map to TRBD2. V was pared by 2 bases and J by 4 bases, with 5 bases of the junction left unmatched. The CDR3 has 16 residues. The V gene's germline CDR1 is SGHDT and CDR2 YYEEEE. The CDR3 here is CASSFEIAGGYNEQFF. The CDR3 bases are TGTGCCAGCAGCTTCGAGATAGCGGGAGGGTACAATGAGCAGTTCTTC.

The J gene is TRBJ2-1, the V gene TRBV28; maybe TRBD2 (6 bases). The CDR3 has 15 residues. CDR1 is MDHEN and CDR2 is SYDVKM in the germline V gene. The ends were cut back, 3 bases at V and 0 bases at J, with 9 bases in the middle. For the CDR3, the DNA is TGTGCCAGCAGTTTGGGACTCCTCTCCTACAATGAGCAGTTCTTC. It is translated as CASSLGLLSYNEQFF.

This clone was detected only a few times. The chain joins TRBV27 to TRBJ1-6; tentative D call: TRBD1 (6 bases). Germline V lookup: CDR1 MNHEY, CDR2 SMNVEV (reference sequence). The CDR3 extends over 16 amino acids. Trimming took off 5 bases at V and 1 base at J, with 12 bases between the two ends. This CDR3 is CASSLNRVSYNSPLHF. The CDR3 DNA reads as TGTGCCAGCAGTCTGAACAGGGTATCCTATAATTCACCCCTCCACTTT.

This chain links TRBV9 with TRBJ2-3, with D perhaps TRBD2 (5 bases). Trimming removed 0 bases from V and 3 bases from J, with 11 bases in between. This CDR3 has 15 amino acids. Germline V gene lookup returns CDR1 SGDLS and CDR2 YYNGEE. In DNA, the CDR3 is TGTGCCAGCAGCGTAGCGTTGCGAGGGACAGATACGCAGTATTTT. This encodes CASSVALRGTDTQYF.

A few counts support this clone. The rearrangement joins TRBV5-4 to TRBJ2-7; D might be TRBD1 (6 bases). This CDR3 region has 16 residues. Trimming stripped 3 bases from V and 0 bases from J, with 16 bases between. Germline loops: CDR1 SGHNT, CDR2 YYREEE (reference sequence). CDR3 residues: CASSSTGHKSSYEQYF. The CDR3 DNA follows: TGTGCCAGCAGCTCGACAGGCCACAAAAGCTCCTACGAGCAGTACTTC. The full variable domain, rest sourced from reference TRBV5-4 and TRBJ2-7, is ETGVTQSPTHLIKTRGQQVTLRCSSQSGHNTVSWYQQALGQGPQFIFQYYREEENGRGNFPPRFSGLQFPNYSSELNVNALELDDSALYLCASSSTGHKSSYEQYFGPGTRLTVT.

This chain uses TRBV20-1 with TRBJ2-5; no reliable D call. The CDR3 length is 10 residues. From germline, CDR1 is DFQATT and CDR2 SNEGSKA (reference sequence). V lost 3 bases and J 7 bases, leaving 6 bases between the germline ends. CDR3 amino acids: CSASYRTQYF. The CDR3 DNA is TGCAGTGCTAGCTACCGGACCCAGTACTTC.

In this sample, this clone turned up once. The gene calls are TRBV28 and TRBJ2-1; 10 positions match TRBD1. The J segment lost 10 bases and the V segment lost 6 bases, leaving 15 bases of the junction unmatched. Germline assignment: CDR1 MDHEN and CDR2 SYDVKM. The CDR3 spans 16 residues. As DNA, the CDR3 is TGTGCCAGCAGCGGAAGACAGGGGGCTAGTTCCCACGAGCAGTTCTTC. Translating gives CASSGRQGASSHEQFF. The full variable domain, its missing parts supplied by reference TRBV28 and TRBJ2-1, is DVKVTQSSRYLVKRTGEKVFLECVQDMDHENMFWYRQDPGLGLRLIYFSYDVKMKEKGDIPEGYSVSREKKERFSLILESASTNQTSMYLCASSGRQGASSHEQFFGPGTRLTVL.

In its sample, this clone was seen a few times. The J gene is TRBJ1-3, the V gene TRBV5-1; no definite D call. Trimming removed 4 bases from V and 0 bases from J, with 11 bases in between. Germline V gene data show CDR1 as SGHRS and CDR2 as YFSETQ. This CDR3 has 15 residues. CDR3 region: CASSIAVGSGNTIYF. CDR3 DNA: TGCGCCAGCAGCATAGCAGTGGGCTCTGGAAACACCATATATTTT.

This sequence joins TRBV28 and TRBJ2-6, with TRBD1 matching over 7 bases. CDR1 is MDHEN, CDR2 SYDVKM, per germline. Trimming at V came to 8 bases and at J to 1 base, leaving 11 bases not matched to a gene. This CDR3 region has 17 residues. DNA of the CDR3: TGTGCCAGCCAAACTGGGGGACAGAGTTCTGGGGCCAACGTCCTGACTTTC. It yields the protein CASQTGGQSSGANVLTF.

The V and J genes are TRBV19 and TRBJ2-3; no clear D. V gave up 8 bases and J gave up 0 bases, with 9 bases separating them. The germline V gene has CDR1 LNHDA and CDR2 SQIVND (reference sequence). CDR3 length: 13 residues. The CDR3 coding sequence is TGTGCCAGTTCTCTGGGCAGCACAGATACGCAGTATTTT. Its protein product is CASSLGSTDTQYF. Variable domain in full (rest from reference TRBV19 and TRBJ2-3): DGGITQSPKYLFRKEGQNVTLSCEQNLNHDAMYWYRQDPGQGLRLIYYSQIVNDFQKGDIAEGYSVSREKKESFPLTVTSAQKNPTAFYLCASSLGSTDTQYFGPGTRLTVL.

The rearrangement uses TRBV5-1 and TRBJ2-7, with 7 bases that match TRBD1. J was trimmed by 3 bases and V by 1 base; bases with no gene match: 13. The V gene's germline CDR1 is SGHRS and CDR2 YFSETQ. The CDR3 has 17 amino acids. As DNA, the CDR3 is TGCGCCAGCAGCTTGTGGGCAAATGGACAGGACCACTACGAGCAGTACTTC. This translates into CASSLWANGQDHYEQYF.

The CDR3 region has the DNA TGCGCCAGCAGTGAGTCACTCGACGGGGAAAAACTGTTTTTT. It yields the protein CASSESLDGEKLFF. This chain joins TRBV10-2 and TRBJ1-4, with unresolved D. The CDR3 contains 14 residues. The germline CDR1 and CDR2 sequences are WSHSY and SAAADI. V dropped 0 bases and J dropped 8 bases, with 10 bases sitting between them.

V is TRBV5-1 and J is TRBJ2-3, with D possibly matching TRBD1 (5 bases). V lost 4 bases, J lost 2 bases, and 20 bases lay in between. The germline gives CDR1 SGHRS, CDR2 YFSETQ. The CDR3 contains 17 residues. In DNA, the CDR3 is TGCGCCAGCAGCCACGAGGACCGACAGTCCTTCACAGATACGCAGTATTTT. Amino acid sequence: CASSHEDRQSFTDTQYF.

This sequence joins TRBV10-3 and TRBJ1-4; possibly TRBD1 for D (6 bases). Trimming cost V 8 bases and J 7 bases, with 17 bases left between them. The CDR3 extends over 14 amino acids. Germline assignment: CDR1 ENHRY and CDR2 SYGVKD. The CDR3, as DNA: TGTGCCATCTCCCCTGCGGTACAGGGTGAAAAACTGTTTTTT. This gives the protein CAISPAVQGEKLFF.

The chain joins TRBV19 to TRBJ2-4; D gene uncertain. There are 16 residues in the CDR3. CDR1 and CDR2 from the germline V gene are LNHDA and SQIVND (reference sequence). V was shortened by 1 base and J by 0 bases, with 10 bases between the two germline ends. The CDR3 loop is CASSIGANLAKNIQYF. Here the CDR3 DNA reads TGTGCCAGTAGTATAGGGGCCAACTTAGCCAAAAACATTCAGTACTTC.

The chain joins TRBV19 to TRBJ1-1, with D possibly matching TRBD1 (5 bases). Trimming shortened V by 2 bases and J by 4 bases, and 11 bases separated the two germline ends. The CDR3 totals 14 residues. The germline V gene encodes CDR1 LNHDA and CDR2 SQIVND (reference sequence). CDR3 residues: CASSIQGVGTEAFF. The CDR3 region has the DNA TGTGCCAGTAGTATACAAGGGGTTGGCACTGAAGCTTTCTTT.

Points on this clone: An end of the junction differs from the germline gene, which may be a read error. V usage is TRBV6-1 and J usage is TRBJ2-7; TRBD1 might be the D (6 bases). Germline V lookup: CDR1 MNHNS, CDR2 SASEGT. This CDR3 is built from 16 residues. This CDR3 is CASSDLGKGGSSEQYF. The CDR3 DNA sequence: TGTGCCAGCAGTGACTTAGGCAAAGGGGGTTCCTCCGAGCAGTACTTC.

This chain links TRBV6-6 with TRBJ2-1; 9 nucleotides align to TRBD2. The length of the CDR3 is 13 residues. V lost 10 bases to trimming and J lost 2 bases; unmatched junction nucleotides: 3. Per germline, CDR1 MNHNY and CDR2 SVGAGI (reference sequence). The CDR3 loop is CAIQREAYNEQFF. The CDR3 DNA sequence: TGTGCCATACAGCGGGAGGCCTACAATGAGCAGTTCTTC.